This note documents a single T cell receptor beta chain sequence. Its antigen is still unknown. Per-base qualities were not stored, and no clone one base away is much larger. The collaborating institutions used their own protocols to collect whole blood in K2EDTA tubes. For TCRbeta analysis, collaborators shipped samples as frozen whole blood, isolated PBMCs, or DNA extracted from either of those sample types. The entry originates in a study of blood T cell repertoires in COVID-19 (dated by TCRdb to 2018 to 2021). Study-wide context: The collaborator samples originated in the United States, Italy and Spain and spanned the acute and convalescent phases of COVID-19. The material from the prospective study consisted of cDNA or gDNA derived from T cells, B-cell-depleted T cells, or PBMCs. Deeply sampled blood TCRbeta repertoires from subjects exposed to, actively infected with, or recovered from COVID-19 were included in the dataset. The repertoires were released in a freely available public database meant as a resource for research on the immune response to SARS-CoV-2. The samples were drawn from the first 160 participants of the ongoing ImmuneRACE study and from some 1,300 subjects provided by 6 global collaborators. Nearly every sample came with metadata listing a de-identified subject ID, COVID-19 status, age in years and sex. HLA class I and class II types, where available, came from metadata supplied by the sample provider rather than from assay-based typing. Results the study describes overall, beyond this receptor: The quantity of clinical and demographic metadata differed by source and by participant and was supplied without curation.

TCRbeta CDR3 regions were amplified from genomic DNA by means of the immunoSEQ Assay, a bias-controlled multiplex PCR. The published analysis was carried out like this. The number of nucleated cells in each sample was estimated from the amplification of reference gene primers within the assay. To quantify the absolute abundance of each unique TCRbeta CDR3 rearrangement, sequence reads were collapsed and filtered. Productive Simpson clonality was computed per sample as the square root of Simpson's diversity index over productive rearrangements. TCRdb took this table from immuneACCESS and kept in-frame rearrangements with V and J called. Such tables lack part of the clones; where checked against another copy, unresolved V genes explain under half of the gap, and the rest is unexplained. That table gives V, J and clone size, and the DNA gave D and trimming. The sample table shows around 150,000 clones, and more than 80% are seen once. 5.5% to 7% of the sample is held by the ten biggest clonotypes.

The V end loses 2 bases and the J end loses 2 bases, and a stretch of 12 bases separates them. According to the germline V gene, CDR1 reads LGHNA and CDR2 reads YSLEER. The cysteine opens and the phenylalanine closes a CDR3 of 15 amino acids. Of the read, only the CDR3 DNA is kept; its 45 bases are in frame from base 1. This TCR derives from a human donor in a cohort sampled during active COVID-19. Material for sequencing was peripheral blood. Recombination linked TRBV4-3 to TRBJ1-1, with a tentative D gene TRBD1 over 5 matching bases. The CDR3 in this case is CASSQTPGTNTEAFF. The nucleotide sequence is given as TGCGCCAGCAGCCAAACCCCCGGGACTAACACTGAAGCTTTCTTT.